The table lists the clone carrying this TCR beta chain with many counts. Its antigen remains unknown. Patients having uncontrolled infection, another autoimmune disease, pregnancy or lactation were not included. This CDR3 spans 14 amino acids. The germline gives CDR1 KGHSH, CDR2 LQKENI. V was cut by 2 bases and J by 7 bases, with 9 bases left in between. These data originate in a study of T cells in Graves' hyperthyroidism and ophthalmopathy. From RNA transcripts, TCR beta CDR3 regions were amplified. In the first-round RT-PCR of the TCR CDR3, the HTBI primer set was used. TCRdb recomputed calls from the multiplex PCR reads with MiXCR, one row per CDR3 protein. This repertoire shows under 65,000 distinct CDR3 sequences, 53% found once; its top ten account for 3% to 4%. Notes on the study in general: A model using 13 V-J features told ophthalmopathy apart from stable hyperthyroidism. Clonotypes that were expanded in thyroid above 0.001 mostly appeared in blood too.

The sequenced sample was blood. The TCR sequence derives from a woman aged 60-75 years with Graves' ophthalmopathy. J is TRBJ1-6 and V is TRBV18; D not certain. The CDR3 region has the DNA TGTGCCAGCTCACCAGACATCTCAAATTCACCCCTCCACTTT. Translating it yields CASSPDISNSPLHF.